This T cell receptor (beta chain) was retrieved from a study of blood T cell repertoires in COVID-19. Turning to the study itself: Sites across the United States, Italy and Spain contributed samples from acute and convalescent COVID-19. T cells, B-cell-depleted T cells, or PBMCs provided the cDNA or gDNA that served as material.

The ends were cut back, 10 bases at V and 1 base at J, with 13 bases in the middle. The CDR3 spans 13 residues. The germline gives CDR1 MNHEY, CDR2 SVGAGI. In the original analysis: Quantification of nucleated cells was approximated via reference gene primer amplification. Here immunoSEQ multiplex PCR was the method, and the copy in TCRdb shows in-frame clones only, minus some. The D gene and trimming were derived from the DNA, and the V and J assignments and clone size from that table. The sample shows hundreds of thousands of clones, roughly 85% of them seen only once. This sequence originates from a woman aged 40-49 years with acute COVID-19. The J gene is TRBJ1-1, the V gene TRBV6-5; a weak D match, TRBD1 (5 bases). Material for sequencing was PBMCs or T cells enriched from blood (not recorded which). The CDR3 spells CATATDSNTEAFF. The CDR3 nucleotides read TGTGCCACAGCGACAGACTCGAACACTGAAGCTTTCTTT.